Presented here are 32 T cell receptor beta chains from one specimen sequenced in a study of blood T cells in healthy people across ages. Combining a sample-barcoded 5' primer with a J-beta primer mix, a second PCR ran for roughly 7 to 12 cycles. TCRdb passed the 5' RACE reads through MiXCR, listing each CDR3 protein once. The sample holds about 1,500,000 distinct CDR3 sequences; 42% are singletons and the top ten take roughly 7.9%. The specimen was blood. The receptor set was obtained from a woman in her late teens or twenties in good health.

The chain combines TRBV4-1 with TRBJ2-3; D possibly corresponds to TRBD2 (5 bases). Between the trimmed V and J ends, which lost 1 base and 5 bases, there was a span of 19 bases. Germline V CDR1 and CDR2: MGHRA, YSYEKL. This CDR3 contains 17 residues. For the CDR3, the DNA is TGCGCCAGCAGCCAAGGCAGCGAAGGACTCATGGGAGATACGCAGTATTTT. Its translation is CASSQGSEGLMGDTQYF.

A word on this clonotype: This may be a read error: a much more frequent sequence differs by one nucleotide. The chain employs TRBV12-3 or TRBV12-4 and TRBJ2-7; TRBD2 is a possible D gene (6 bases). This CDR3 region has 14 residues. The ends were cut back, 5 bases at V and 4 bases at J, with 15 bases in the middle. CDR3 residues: CASSPAGRVYEQYF. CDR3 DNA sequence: TGTGCCAGCAGTCCTGCGGGGCGGGTATACGAGCAGTACTTC.

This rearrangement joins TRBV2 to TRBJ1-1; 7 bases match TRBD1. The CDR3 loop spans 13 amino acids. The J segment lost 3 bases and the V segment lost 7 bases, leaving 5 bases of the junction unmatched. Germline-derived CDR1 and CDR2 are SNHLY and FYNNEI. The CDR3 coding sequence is TGTGCCAGCATACAGGGGTCCGACACTGAAGCTTTCTTT. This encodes CASIQGSDTEAFF.

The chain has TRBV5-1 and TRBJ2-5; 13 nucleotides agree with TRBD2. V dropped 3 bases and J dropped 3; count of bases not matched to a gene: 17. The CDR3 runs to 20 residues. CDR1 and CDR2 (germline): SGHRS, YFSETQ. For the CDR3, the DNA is TGCGCCAGCAGCTCCACTAGCGGGGGGGCCGATTTCTTGTTGGAAGAGACCCAGTACTTC. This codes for CASSSTSGGADFLLEETQYF.

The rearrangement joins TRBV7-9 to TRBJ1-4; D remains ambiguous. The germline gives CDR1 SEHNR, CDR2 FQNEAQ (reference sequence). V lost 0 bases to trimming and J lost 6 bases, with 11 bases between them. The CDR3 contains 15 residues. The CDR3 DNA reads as TGTGCCAGCAGCTTAGCCGTAGGGCTGGATGAAAAACTGTTTTTT. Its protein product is CASSLAVGLDEKLFF.

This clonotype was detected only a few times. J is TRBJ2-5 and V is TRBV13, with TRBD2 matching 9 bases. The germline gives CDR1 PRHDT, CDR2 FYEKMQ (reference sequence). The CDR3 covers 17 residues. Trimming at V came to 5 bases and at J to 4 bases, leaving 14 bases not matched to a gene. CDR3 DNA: TGTGCCAGCAGCCCCAGGCTAGCGGGGCCAACGGGAGAGACCCAGTACTTC. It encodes CASSPRLAGPTGETQYF.

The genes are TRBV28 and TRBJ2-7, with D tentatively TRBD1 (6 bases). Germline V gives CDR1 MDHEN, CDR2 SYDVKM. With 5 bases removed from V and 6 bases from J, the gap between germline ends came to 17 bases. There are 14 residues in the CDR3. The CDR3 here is CASSLLTRTVEQYF. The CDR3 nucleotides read TGTGCCAGCAGTCTACTTACTCGGACAGTCGAGCAGTACTTC.

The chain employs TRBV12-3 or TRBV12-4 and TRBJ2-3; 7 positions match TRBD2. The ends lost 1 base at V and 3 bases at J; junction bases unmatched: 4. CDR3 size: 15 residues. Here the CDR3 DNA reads TGTGCCAGCAGTTTAGGTGACGGGGGGACAGATACGCAGTATTTT. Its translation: CASSLGDGGTDTQYF.

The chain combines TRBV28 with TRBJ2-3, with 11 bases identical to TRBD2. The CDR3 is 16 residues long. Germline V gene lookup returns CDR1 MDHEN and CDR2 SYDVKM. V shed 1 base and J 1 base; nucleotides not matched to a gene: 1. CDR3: CASSLLGLAGTDTQYF. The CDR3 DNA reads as TGTGCCAGCAGTTTATTGGGACTAGCGGGCACAGATACGCAGTATTTT.

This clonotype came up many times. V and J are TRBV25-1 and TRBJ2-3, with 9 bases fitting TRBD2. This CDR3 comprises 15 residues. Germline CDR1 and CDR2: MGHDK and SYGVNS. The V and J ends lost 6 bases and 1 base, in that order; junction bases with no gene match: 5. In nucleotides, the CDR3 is TGTGCCAGCAGCTCGATAGCGGGGGGCACAGATACGCAGTATTTT. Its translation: CASSSIAGGTDTQYF.

CDR3 protein: CASSPRQGTGSYEQYF. CDR3 DNA: TGTGCCAGCAGCCCCCGCCAGGGGACGGGGTCCTACGAGCAGTACTTC. This chain links TRBV9 with TRBJ2-7; perhaps TRBD1 as D (6 bases). The CDR3 covers 16 residues. Germline CDR1 is SGDLS and CDR2 is YYNGEE. V was trimmed by 4 bases and J by 1 base, leaving 18 bases between them.

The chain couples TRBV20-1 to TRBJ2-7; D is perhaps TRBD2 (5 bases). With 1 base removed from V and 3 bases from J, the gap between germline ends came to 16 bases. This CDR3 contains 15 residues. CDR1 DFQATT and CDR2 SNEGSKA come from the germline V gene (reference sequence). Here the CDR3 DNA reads TGCAGTGCTAGAGTCTTAGGTGGGAGTAGCTACGAGCAGTACTTC. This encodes CSARVLGGSSYEQYF.

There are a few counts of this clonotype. CDR3: CASSADGSYGYTF. The CDR3 DNA reads TGCGCCAGCAGTGCGGACGGCTCGTATGGCTACACCTTC. This chain links TRBV10-2 with TRBJ1-2; D remains unclear. The CDR3 runs to 13 residues. Germline V gene lookup returns CDR1 WSHSY and CDR2 SAAADI. V lost 4 bases and J lost 5, with 11 bases in between.

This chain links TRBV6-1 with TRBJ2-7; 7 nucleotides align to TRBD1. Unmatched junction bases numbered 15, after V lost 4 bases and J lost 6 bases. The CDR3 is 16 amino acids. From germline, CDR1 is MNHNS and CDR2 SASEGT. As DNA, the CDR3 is TGTGCCAGCAGTGGCGAGACAGGGTTGTTTTCGGGCGAGCAGTACTTC. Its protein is CASSGETGLFSGEQYF.

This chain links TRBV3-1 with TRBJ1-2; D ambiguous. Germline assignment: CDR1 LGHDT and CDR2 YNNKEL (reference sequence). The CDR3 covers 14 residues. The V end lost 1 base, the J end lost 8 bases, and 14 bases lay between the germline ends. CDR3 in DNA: TGTGCCAGCAGCCAAGCTGCCATGGCGGAAGGCTACACCTTC. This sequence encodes CASSQAAMAEGYTF.

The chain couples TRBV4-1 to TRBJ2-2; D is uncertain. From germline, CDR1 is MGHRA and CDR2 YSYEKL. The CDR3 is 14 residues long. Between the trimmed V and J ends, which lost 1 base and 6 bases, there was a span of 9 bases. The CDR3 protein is CASSQGIPAGELFF. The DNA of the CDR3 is TGCGCCAGCAGCCAAGGGATACCGGCCGGGGAGCTGTTTTTT.

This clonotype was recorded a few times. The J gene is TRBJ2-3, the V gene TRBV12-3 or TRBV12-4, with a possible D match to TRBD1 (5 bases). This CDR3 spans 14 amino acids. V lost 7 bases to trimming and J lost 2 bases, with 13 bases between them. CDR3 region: CASIRGGSTDTQYF. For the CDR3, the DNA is TGTGCCAGCATAAGGGGCGGATCCACAGATACGCAGTATTTT.

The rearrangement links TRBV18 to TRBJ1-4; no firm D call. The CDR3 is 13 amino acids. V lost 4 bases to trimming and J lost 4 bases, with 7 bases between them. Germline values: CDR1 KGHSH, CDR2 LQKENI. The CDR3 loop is CASSQQLNEKLFF. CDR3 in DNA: TGTGCCAGCTCACAACAACTTAATGAAAAACTGTTTTTT.

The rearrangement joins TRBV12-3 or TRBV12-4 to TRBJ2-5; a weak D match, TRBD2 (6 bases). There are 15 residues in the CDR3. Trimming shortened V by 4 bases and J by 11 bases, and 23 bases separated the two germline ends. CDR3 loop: CASSSRDLAYNEQYF. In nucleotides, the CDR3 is TGTGCCAGCAGTTCCCGGGACTTAGCCTACAATGAGCAGTACTTC.

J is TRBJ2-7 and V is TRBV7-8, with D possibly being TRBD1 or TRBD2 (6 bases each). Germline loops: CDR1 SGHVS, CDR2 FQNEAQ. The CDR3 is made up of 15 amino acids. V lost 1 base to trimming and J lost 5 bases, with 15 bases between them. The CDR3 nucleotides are TGTGCCAGCAGCTTAGTGGAGGGGGTCCGTAACGAGCAGTACTTC. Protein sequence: CASSLVEGVRNEQYF.

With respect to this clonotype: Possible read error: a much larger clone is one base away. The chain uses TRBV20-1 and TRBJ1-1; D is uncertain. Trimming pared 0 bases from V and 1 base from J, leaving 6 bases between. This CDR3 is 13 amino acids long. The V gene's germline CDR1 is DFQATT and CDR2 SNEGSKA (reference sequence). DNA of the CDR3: TGCAGTGCTAGAGAGGCCGGGAACACTGAAGCTTTCTTT. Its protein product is CSAREAGNTEAFF.

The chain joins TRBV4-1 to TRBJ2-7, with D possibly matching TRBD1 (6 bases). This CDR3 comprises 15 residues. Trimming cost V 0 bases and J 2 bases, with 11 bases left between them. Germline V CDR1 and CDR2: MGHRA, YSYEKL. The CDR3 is CASSQDWSGAYEQYF. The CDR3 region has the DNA TGCGCCAGCAGCCAAGATTGGTCAGGGGCCTACGAGCAGTACTTC.

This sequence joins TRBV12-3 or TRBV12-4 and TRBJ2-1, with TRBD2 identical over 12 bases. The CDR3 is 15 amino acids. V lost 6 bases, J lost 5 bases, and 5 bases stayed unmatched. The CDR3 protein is CASRTSGRPNNEQFF. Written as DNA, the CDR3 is TGTGCCAGCAGAACTAGCGGGAGGCCCAACAATGAGCAGTTCTTC.

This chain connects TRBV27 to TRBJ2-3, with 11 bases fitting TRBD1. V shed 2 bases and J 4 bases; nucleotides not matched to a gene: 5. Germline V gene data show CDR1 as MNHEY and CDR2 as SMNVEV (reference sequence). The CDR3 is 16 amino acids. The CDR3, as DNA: TGTGCCAGCAGTTTAGACGGGGACAGGGGGTCAGATACGCAGTATTTT. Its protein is CASSLDGDRGSDTQYF.

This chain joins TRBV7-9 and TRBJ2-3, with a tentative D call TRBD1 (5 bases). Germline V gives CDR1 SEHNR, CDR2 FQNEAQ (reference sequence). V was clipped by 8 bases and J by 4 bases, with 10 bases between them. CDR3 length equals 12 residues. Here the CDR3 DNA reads TGTGCCAGCGACAGCAGTCCAGATACGCAGTATTTT. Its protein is CASDSSPDTQYF.

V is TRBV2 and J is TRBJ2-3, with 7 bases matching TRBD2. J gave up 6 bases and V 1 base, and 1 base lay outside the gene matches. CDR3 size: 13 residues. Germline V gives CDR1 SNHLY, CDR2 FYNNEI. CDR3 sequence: CASSEGEGDTQYF. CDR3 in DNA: TGTGCCAGCAGTGAAGGGGAGGGGGATACGCAGTATTTT.

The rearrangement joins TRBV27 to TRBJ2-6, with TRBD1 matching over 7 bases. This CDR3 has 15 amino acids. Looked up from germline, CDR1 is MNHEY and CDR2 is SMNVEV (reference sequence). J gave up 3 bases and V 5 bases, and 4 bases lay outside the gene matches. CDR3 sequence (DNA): TGTGCCAGCAGTCCCGACAGGGTTGGGGCCAACGTCCTGACTTTC. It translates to CASSPDRVGANVLTF.

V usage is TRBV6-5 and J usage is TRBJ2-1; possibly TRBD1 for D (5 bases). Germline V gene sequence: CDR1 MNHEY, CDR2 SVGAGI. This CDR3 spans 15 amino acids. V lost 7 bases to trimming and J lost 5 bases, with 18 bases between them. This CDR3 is CASMFIQGGNNEQFF. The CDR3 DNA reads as TGTGCCAGCATGTTTATCCAGGGTGGTAACAATGAGCAGTTCTTC.

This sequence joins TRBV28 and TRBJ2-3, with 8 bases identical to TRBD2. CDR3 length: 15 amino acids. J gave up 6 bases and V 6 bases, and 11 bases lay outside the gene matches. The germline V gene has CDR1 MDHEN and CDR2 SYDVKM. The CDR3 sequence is CASRIAGLSLDTQYF. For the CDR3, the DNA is TGTGCCAGCAGAATAGCGGGGTTGTCCCTTGATACGCAGTATTTT.

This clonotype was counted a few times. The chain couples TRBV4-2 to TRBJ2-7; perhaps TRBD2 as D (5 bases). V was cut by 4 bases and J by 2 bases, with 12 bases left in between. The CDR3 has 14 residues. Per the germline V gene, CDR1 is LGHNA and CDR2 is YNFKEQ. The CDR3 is CASSPEGIAYEQYF. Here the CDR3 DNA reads TGTGCCAGCAGCCCAGAGGGAATAGCCTACGAGCAGTACTTC.

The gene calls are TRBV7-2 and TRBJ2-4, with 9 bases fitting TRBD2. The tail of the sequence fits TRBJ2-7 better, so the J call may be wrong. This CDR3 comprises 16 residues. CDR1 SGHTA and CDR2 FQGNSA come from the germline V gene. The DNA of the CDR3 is TGTGCCAGCAGCTTAGGCCCCACTAGCGGGTCCTACGAGCAGTACTTC. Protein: CASSLGPTSGSYEQYF.

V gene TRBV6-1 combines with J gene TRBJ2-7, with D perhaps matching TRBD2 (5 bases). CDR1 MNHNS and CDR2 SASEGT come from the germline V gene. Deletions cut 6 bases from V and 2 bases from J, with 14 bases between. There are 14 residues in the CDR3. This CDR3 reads CASSSRDLTYEQYF. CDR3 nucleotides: TGTGCCAGCAGCTCCCGGGATTTAACCTACGAGCAGTACTTC.